Sequencing of this TCR beta chain was carried out in a study of Ad26.COV2.S vaccination and SARS-CoV-2 variants. About the research overall: The study gave Ad26.COV2.S intramuscularly, once or twice 56 days apart.

The treatment is: approximately 18 received Ad26.COV2.S at low or high dose, single or two shots; about five received placebo; per-sample allocation not given. At day 63 after the first vaccine or placebo injection, samples were drawn. Of note for this clone: The antigen is not known.

Study-level points and caveats: Possibly, TCR breadth and depth analyses underestimated total T cell responses. Vaccine recipients surpassed placebo recipients in spike-specific TCR breadth. Spike-specific CD8+ and CD4+ T cell responses reportedly showed substantial breadth after vaccination.

In germline, CDR1 is MRHNA, CDR2 SNTAGT. The CDR3 totals 12 residues. Trimming shortened V by 6 bases and J by 2 bases, and 7 bases separated the two germline ends. Data came from immunoSEQ multiplex PCR; TCRdb stores just in-frame clones and leaves some out. The table includes roughly 350,000 clones, about 85% detected once. This material consisted of peripheral blood, taken in a trial of Ad26.COV2.S vaccine versus placebo. The chain carries TRBV6-4 and TRBJ1-1; TRBD1 might be the D (6 bases). This receptor was taken from a person between 18 and 65 years old who received the Ad26.COV2.S COVID-19 vaccine or a placebo. The CDR3 protein is CASRGHNTEAFF. The CDR3 nucleotides read TGTGCCAGCAGGGGACATAACACTGAAGCTTTCTTT.